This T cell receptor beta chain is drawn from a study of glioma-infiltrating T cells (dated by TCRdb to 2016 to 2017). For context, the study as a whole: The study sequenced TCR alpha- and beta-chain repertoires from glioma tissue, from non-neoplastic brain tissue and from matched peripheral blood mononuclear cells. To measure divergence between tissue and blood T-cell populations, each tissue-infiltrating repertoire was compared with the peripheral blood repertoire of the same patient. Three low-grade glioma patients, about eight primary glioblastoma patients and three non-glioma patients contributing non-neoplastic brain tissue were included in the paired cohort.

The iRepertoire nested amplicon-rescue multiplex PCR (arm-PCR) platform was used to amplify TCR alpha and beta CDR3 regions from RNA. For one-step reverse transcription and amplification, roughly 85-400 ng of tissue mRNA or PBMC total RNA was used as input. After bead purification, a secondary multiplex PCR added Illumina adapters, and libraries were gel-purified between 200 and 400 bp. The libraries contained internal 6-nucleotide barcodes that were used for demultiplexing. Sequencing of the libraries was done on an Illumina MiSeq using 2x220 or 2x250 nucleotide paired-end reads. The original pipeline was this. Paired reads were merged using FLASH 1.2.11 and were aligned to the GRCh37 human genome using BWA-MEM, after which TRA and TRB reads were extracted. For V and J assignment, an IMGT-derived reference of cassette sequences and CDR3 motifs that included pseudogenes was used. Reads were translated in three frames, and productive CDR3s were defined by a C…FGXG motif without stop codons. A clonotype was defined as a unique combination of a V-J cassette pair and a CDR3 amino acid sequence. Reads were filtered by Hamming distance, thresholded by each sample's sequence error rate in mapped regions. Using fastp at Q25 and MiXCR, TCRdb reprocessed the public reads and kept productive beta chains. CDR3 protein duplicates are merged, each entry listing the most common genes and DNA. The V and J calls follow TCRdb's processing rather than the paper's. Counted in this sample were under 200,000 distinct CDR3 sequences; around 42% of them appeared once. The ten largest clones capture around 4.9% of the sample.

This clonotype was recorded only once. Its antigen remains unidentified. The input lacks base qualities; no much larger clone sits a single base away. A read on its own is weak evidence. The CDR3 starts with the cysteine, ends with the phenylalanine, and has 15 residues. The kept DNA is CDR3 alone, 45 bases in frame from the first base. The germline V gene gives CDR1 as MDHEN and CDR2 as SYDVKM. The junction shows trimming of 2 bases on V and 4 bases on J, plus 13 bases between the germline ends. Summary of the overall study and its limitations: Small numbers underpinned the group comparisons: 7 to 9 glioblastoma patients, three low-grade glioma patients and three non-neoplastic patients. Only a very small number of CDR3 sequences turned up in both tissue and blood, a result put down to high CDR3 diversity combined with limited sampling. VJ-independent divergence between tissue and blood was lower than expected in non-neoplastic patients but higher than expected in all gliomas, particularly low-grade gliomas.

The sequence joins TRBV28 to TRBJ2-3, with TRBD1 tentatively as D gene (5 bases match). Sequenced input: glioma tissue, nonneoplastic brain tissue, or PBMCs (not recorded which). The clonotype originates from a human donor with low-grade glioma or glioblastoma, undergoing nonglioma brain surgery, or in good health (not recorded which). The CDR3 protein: CASSLTQGVADTQYF. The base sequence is TGTGCCAGCAGTTTAACGCAAGGGGTTGCAGATACGCAGTATTTT.